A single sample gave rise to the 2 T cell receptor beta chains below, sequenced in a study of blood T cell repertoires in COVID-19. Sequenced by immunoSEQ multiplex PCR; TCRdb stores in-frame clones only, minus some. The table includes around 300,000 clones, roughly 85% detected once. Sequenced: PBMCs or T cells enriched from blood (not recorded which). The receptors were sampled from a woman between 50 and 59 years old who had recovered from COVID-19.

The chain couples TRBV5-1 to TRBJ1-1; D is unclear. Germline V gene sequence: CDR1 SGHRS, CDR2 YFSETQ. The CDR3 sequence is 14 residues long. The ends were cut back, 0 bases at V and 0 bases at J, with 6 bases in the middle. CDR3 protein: CASSLAIVNTEAFF. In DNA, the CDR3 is TGCGCCAGCAGCTTGGCCATAGTGAACACTGAAGCTTTCTTT.

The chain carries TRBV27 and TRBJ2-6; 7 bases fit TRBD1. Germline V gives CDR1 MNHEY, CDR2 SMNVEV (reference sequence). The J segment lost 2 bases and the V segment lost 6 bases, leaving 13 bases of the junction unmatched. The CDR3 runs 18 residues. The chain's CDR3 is CASSFRALTGAGANVLTF. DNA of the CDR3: TGTGCCAGCAGCTTTAGGGCTCTAACAGGGGCTGGGGCCAACGTCCTGACTTTC.